Listed below are T cell receptor beta chains from one sample, sequenced in a study of blood T cell repertoires in COVID-19. TCRdb's table, derived via immunoSEQ multiplex PCR, lists solely in-frame clones and lacks some. The sample contains 250,000 to 400,000 clones, about 87% of which appear only once. Sequencing input: peripheral blood. The receptors originated from a woman in her 30s with COVID-19, enrolled during active disease. Both conserved end residues are part of each CDR3. A D gene is named only where the DNA matches it firmly. Size is stated for part of the rows, as once, few or many counts, or as a class when the clone is expanded.

J gene: TRBJ2-2
D gene: TRBD1
clone size: .
V gene: TRBV2
CDR3 protein: CASIRDSRGANTGELFF
CDR3 DNA: TGTGCCAGCATCCGGGACAGCCGGGGTGCGAACACCGGGGAGCTGTTTTTT

J gene: TRBJ1-2
D gene: .
clone size: .
V gene: TRBV18
CDR3 protein: CASSSVQDSYGYTF
CDR3 DNA: TGTGCCAGCTCATCAGTACAGGATTCCTATGGCTACACCTTC

J gene: TRBJ2-5
D gene: TRBD2
clone size: .
V gene: TRBV2
CDR3 protein: CASKRVAGGPQETQYF
CDR3 DNA: TGTGCCAGCAAGAGAGTAGCGGGGGGGCCCCAAGAGACCCAGTACTTC

J gene: TRBJ1-1
D gene: .
clone size: .
V gene: TRBV6-5
CDR3 protein: CASSYGGTEAFF
CDR3 DNA: TGTGCCAGCAGTTACGGGGGCACTGAGGCTTTCTTT

J gene: TRBJ2-1
D gene: .
clone size: once
V gene: TRBV30
CDR3 protein: CAWSATHNEQFF
CDR3 DNA: TGTGCCTGGAGTGCAACTCACAATGAGCAGTTCTTC

J gene: TRBJ1-6
D gene: TRBD1
clone size: once
V gene: TRBV4-1
CDR3 protein: CASSQTATGASSYNSPLHF
CDR3 DNA: TGCGCCAGCAGCCAGACGGCGACAGGGGCTAGCTCCTATAATTCACCCCTCCACTTT

J gene: TRBJ2-2
D gene: .
clone size: .
V gene: TRBV6-1
CDR3 protein: CASSDGRGPGELFF
CDR3 DNA: TGTGCCAGCAGTGATGGCAGGGGACCCGGGGAGCTGTTTTTT

J gene: TRBJ2-3
D gene: .
clone size: .
V gene: TRBV4-2
CDR3 protein: CASSHLSFGSRDTQYF
CDR3 DNA: TGTGCCAGCAGCCATCTGAGTTTCGGGTCCCGAGATACGCAGTATTTT

J gene: TRBJ2-3
D gene: .
clone size: .
V gene: TRBV7-2
CDR3 protein: CASTRGSGPPNTQYF
CDR3 DNA: TGTGCCAGCACCCGGGGGTCTGGACCCCCAAATACGCAGTATTTT

J gene: TRBJ1-2
D gene: .
clone size: .
V gene: TRBV2
CDR3 protein: CASRDSDYGYTF
CDR3 DNA: TGTGCCAGCAGGGACAGTGATTATGGCTACACCTTC

J gene: TRBJ2-3
D gene: TRBD2
clone size: .
V gene: TRBV7-2
CDR3 protein: CASSPRLAGGGYTQYF
CDR3 DNA: TGTGCCAGCAGCCCCAGGCTAGCGGGGGGTGGGTATACGCAGTATTTT

J gene: TRBJ1-2
D gene: .
clone size: .
V gene: TRBV6-1
CDR3 protein: CASSEARDKNGYTF
CDR3 DNA: TGTGCCAGCAGTGAAGCCCGGGACAAGAATGGCTACACCTTC

J gene: TRBJ1-6
D gene: .
clone size: once
V gene: TRBV19
CDR3 protein: CASSIVSTSSYNSPLHF
CDR3 DNA: TGTGCCAGTAGTATTGTGTCCACGAGCTCCTATAATTCACCCCTCCACTTT

J gene: TRBJ1-1
D gene: .
clone size: .
V gene: TRBV7-2
CDR3 protein: CASSLSSFGSSEAFF
CDR3 DNA: TGTGCCAGCAGCTTATCGAGTTTCGGGTCGAGTGAAGCTTTCTTT

J gene: TRBJ1-6
D gene: TRBD1
clone size: .
V gene: TRBV7-3
CDR3 protein: CASSRDSNNSPLHF
CDR3 DNA: TGTGCCAGCAGCCGGGACAGTAATAATTCACCCCTCCACTTT

J gene: TRBJ1-3
D gene: TRBD1
clone size: .
V gene: TRBV6-5
CDR3 protein: CASSQTGGSGNTIYF
CDR3 DNA: TGTGCCAGCAGTCAGACAGGGGGCTCTGGAAACACCATATATTTT

J gene: TRBJ2-3
D gene: TRBD1
clone size: .
V gene: TRBV14
CDR3 protein: CASSKLQGSTDTQYF
CDR3 DNA: TGTGCCAGCAGCAAACTACAGGGGAGCACAGATACGCAGTATTTT

J gene: TRBJ1-5
D gene: TRBD1
clone size: .
V gene: TRBV5-5
CDR3 protein: CASSDGTGLFHSNQPQHF
CDR3 DNA: TGTGCCAGCAGTGACGGGACAGGACTTTTTCATAGCAATCAGCCCCAGCATTTT

J gene: TRBJ2-3
D gene: TRBD2
clone size: .
V gene: TRBV10-2
CDR3 protein: CASTRLAGTDTQYF
CDR3 DNA: TGCGCCAGCACTCGACTAGCGGGAACAGATACGCAGTATTTT

J gene: TRBJ2-5
D gene: TRBD2
clone size: .
V gene: TRBV27
CDR3 protein: CASRGLAGGSWETQYF
CDR3 DNA: TGTGCCAGCAGAGGGTTAGCGGGGGGGTCGTGGGAGACCCAGTACTTC

J gene: TRBJ2-1
D gene: .
clone size: once
V gene: TRBV11-3
CDR3 protein: CASSGQYNEQFF
CDR3 DNA: TGTGCCAGCAGCGGACAGTACAATGAGCAGTTCTTC

J gene: TRBJ2-5
D gene: .
clone size: .
V gene: TRBV5-6
CDR3 protein: CASSSWQGVGLGETQYF
CDR3 DNA: TGTGCCAGCAGCTCCTGGCAGGGCGTCGGGTTGGGAGAGACCCAGTACTTC

J gene: TRBJ2-2
D gene: TRBD1
clone size: .
V gene: TRBV27
CDR3 protein: CASSLEGARRGELFF
CDR3 DNA: TGTGCCAGCAGTTTAGAGGGGGCCCGGAGAGGGGAGCTGTTTTTT

J gene: TRBJ2-5
D gene: .
clone size: .
V gene: TRBV5-5
CDR3 protein: CASGSGGRETQYF
CDR3 DNA: TGTGCCAGCGGGAGTGGGGGCCGAGAGACCCAGTACTTC

J gene: TRBJ1-5
D gene: .
clone size: .
V gene: TRBV15
CDR3 protein: CATSGRVGQPQHF
CDR3 DNA: TGTGCCACCAGCGGCAGGGTGGGTCAGCCCCAGCATTTT

J gene: TRBJ1-2
D gene: TRBD1
clone size: .
V gene: TRBV6-5
CDR3 protein: CASRGPGTANYGYTF
CDR3 DNA: TGTGCCAGCAGGGGACCGGGGACAGCTAACTATGGCTACACCTTC

J gene: TRBJ2-1
D gene: TRBD2
clone size: .
V gene: TRBV19
CDR3 protein: CASSFGVGLTYNEQFF
CDR3 DNA: TGTGCCAGTAGTTTCGGGGTGGGACTAACCTACAATGAGCAGTTCTTC

J gene: TRBJ1-2
D gene: .
clone size: .
V gene: TRBV28
CDR3 protein: CASSTGQADYGYTF
CDR3 DNA: TGTGCCAGCAGTACAGGACAAGCCGACTATGGCTACACCTTC

J gene: TRBJ2-1
D gene: .
clone size: .
V gene: TRBV11-2
CDR3 protein: CASSLDSRLDEQFF
CDR3 DNA: TGTGCCAGCAGCTTGGACAGCCGCCTGGATGAGCAGTTCTTC

J gene: TRBJ2-3
D gene: TRBD2
clone size: .
V gene: TRBV7-9
CDR3 protein: CASSLKRGYTDTQYF
CDR3 DNA: TGTGCCAGCAGCTTAAAGCGGGGGTACACAGATACGCAGTATTTT

J gene: TRBJ1-2
D gene: .
clone size: .
V gene: TRBV4-2
CDR3 protein: CASSPRENYAGADIRYTF
CDR3 DNA: TGTGCCAGCAGCCCTAGGGAAAACTATGCGGGGGCAGACATTCGCTACACCTTC

J gene: TRBJ1-1
D gene: TRBD1
clone size: .
V gene: TRBV7-9
CDR3 protein: CASSSTGGRAMRTEAFF
CDR3 DNA: TGTGCCAGCAGCTCCACAGGGGGAAGGGCAATGAGGACTGAAGCTTTCTTT

J gene: TRBJ1-6
D gene: .
clone size: .
V gene: TRBV10-3
CDR3 protein: CAISDRVSPLHF
CDR3 DNA: TGTGCCATCAGTGACAGGGTTTCACCCCTCCACTTT

J gene: TRBJ2-1
D gene: TRBD2
clone size: .
V gene: TRBV5-1
CDR3 protein: CASGSGGAGSYNEQFF
CDR3 DNA: TGCGCCAGCGGTAGCGGGGGGGCGGGTTCCTACAATGAGCAGTTCTTC

J gene: TRBJ1-1
D gene: .
clone size: .
V gene: TRBV7-6
CDR3 protein: CASSLTRGANTEAFF
CDR3 DNA: TGTGCCAGCAGCTTAACCCGGGGAGCGAACACTGAAGCTTTCTTT

J gene: TRBJ2-1
D gene: TRBD2
clone size: .
V gene: TRBV4-3
CDR3 protein: CASSQGGGGGSYNEQFF
CDR3 DNA: TGCGCCAGCAGCCAAGGGGGTGGCGGGGGCTCCTACAATGAGCAGTTCTTC

J gene: TRBJ1-5
D gene: TRBD1
clone size: .
V gene: TRBV7-9
CDR3 protein: CASSRTGPNQPQHF
CDR3 DNA: TGTGCCAGCAGCCGGACAGGACCTAATCAGCCCCAGCATTTT

J gene: TRBJ1-3
D gene: .
clone size: .
V gene: TRBV9
CDR3 protein: CASSGLMGSSGNTIYF
CDR3 DNA: TGTGCCAGCAGCGGGTTGATGGGCAGCTCTGGAAACACCATATATTTT

J gene: TRBJ1-4
D gene: .
clone size: once
V gene: TRBV19
CDR3 protein: CASSMGGRATNEKLFF
CDR3 DNA: TGTGCCAGTAGTATGGGGGGGCGAGCAACTAATGAAAAACTGTTTTTT

J gene: TRBJ2-3
D gene: .
clone size: .
V gene: TRBV30
CDR3 protein: CAWSVGPGGDTQYF
CDR3 DNA: TGTGCCTGGAGTGTAGGGCCCGGCGGGGATACGCAGTATTTT

J gene: TRBJ2-5
D gene: .
clone size: .
V gene: TRBV7-8
CDR3 protein: CASSRGGRQETQYF
CDR3 DNA: TGTGCCAGCAGCAGGGGGGGGCGTCAGGAGACCCAGTACTTC

J gene: TRBJ1-1
D gene: TRBD1
clone size: .
V gene: TRBV6-5
CDR3 protein: CAIGTGDTEAFF
CDR3 DNA: TGTGCCATAGGTACAGGGGACACTGAAGCTTTCTTT

J gene: TRBJ2-1
D gene: TRBD1
clone size: .
V gene: TRBV15
CDR3 protein: CATSSGDRGPYNEQFF
CDR3 DNA: TGTGCCACCAGCAGCGGAGACAGGGGGCCCTACAATGAGCAGTTCTTC

J gene: TRBJ1-6
D gene: .
clone size: .
V gene: TRBV6-2/TRBV6-3
CDR3 protein: CASSPRSAHSPLHF
CDR3 DNA: TGTGCCAGCAGCCCGCGTTCTGCCCATTCACCCCTCCACTTT

J gene: TRBJ1-2
D gene: TRBD1
clone size: .
V gene: TRBV19
CDR3 protein: CASRGTGLYGYTF
CDR3 DNA: TGTGCCAGTAGGGGGACAGGGCTCTATGGCTACACCTTC

J gene: TRBJ1-6
D gene: .
clone size: .
V gene: TRBV19
CDR3 protein: CASSSDSRRDSPLHF
CDR3 DNA: TGTGCCAGTAGTTCGGACTCCCGGAGGGATTCACCCCTCCACTTT

J gene: TRBJ1-5
D gene: TRBD1
clone size: .
V gene: TRBV19
CDR3 protein: CASTDRGFNQPQHF
CDR3 DNA: TGTGCCAGTACGGACAGGGGGTTCAATCAGCCCCAGCATTTT

J gene: TRBJ2-7
D gene: .
clone size: .
V gene: TRBV21-1
CDR3 protein: CASSRTGPSYEQYF
CDR3 DNA: TGTGCCAGCAGTCGGACAGGTCCTTCCTACGAGCAGTACTTC

J gene: TRBJ2-5
D gene: TRBD1
clone size: .
V gene: TRBV5-4
CDR3 protein: CASSSGTGVQETQYF
CDR3 DNA: TGTGCCAGCAGCTCCGGGACAGGGGTCCAAGAGACCCAGTACTTC

J gene: TRBJ1-4
D gene: .
clone size: .
V gene: TRBV7-9
CDR3 protein: CASSLGPQIVFF
CDR3 DNA: TGTGCCAGCAGCTTAGGCCCCCAGATTGTGTTTTTT

J gene: TRBJ2-1
D gene: TRBD2
clone size: few
V gene: TRBV6-6
CDR3 protein: CASSYPGGLYNEQFF
CDR3 DNA: TGTGCCAGCAGTTACCCGGGGGGGCTCTACAATGAGCAGTTCTTC

J gene: TRBJ2-1
D gene: .
clone size: .
V gene: TRBV19
CDR3 protein: CASSIGSGPYNEQFF
CDR3 DNA: TGTGCCAGTAGTATTGGAAGCGGACCATACAATGAGCAGTTCTTC

J gene: TRBJ1-1
D gene: .
clone size: .
V gene: TRBV19
CDR3 protein: CASSPTGGRANTEAFF
CDR3 DNA: TGTGCCAGTAGTCCCACGGGGGGTCGGGCCAACACTGAAGCTTTCTTT

J gene: TRBJ1-6
D gene: .
clone size: .
V gene: TRBV7-2
CDR3 protein: CASSFGGSSYNSPLHF
CDR3 DNA: TGTGCCAGCAGCTTCGGCGGCAGCTCCTATAATTCACCCCTCCACTTT

J gene: TRBJ2-5
D gene: .
clone size: .
V gene: TRBV5-4
CDR3 protein: CASNPGSGVETQYF
CDR3 DNA: TGTGCCAGCAACCCGGGGTCCGGGGTCGAGACCCAGTACTTC

J gene: TRBJ1-4
D gene: .
clone size: .
V gene: TRBV29-1
CDR3 protein: CSVEFGQGPEKLFF
CDR3 DNA: TGCAGCGTTGAATTCGGGCAGGGTCCTGAAAAACTGTTTTTT

J gene: TRBJ1-2
D gene: TRBD1
clone size: once
V gene: TRBV6-2/TRBV6-3
CDR3 protein: CASSYPGQGSNYGYTF
CDR3 DNA: TGTGCCAGCAGTTACCCGGGACAGGGATCTAACTATGGCTACACCTTC

J gene: TRBJ1-2
D gene: .
clone size: .
V gene: TRBV20-1
CDR3 protein: CSARGEDGYTF
CDR3 DNA: TGCAGTGCTAGAGGCGAGGATGGCTACACCTTC

J gene: TRBJ2-3
D gene: TRBD2
clone size: .
V gene: TRBV28
CDR3 protein: CASSPYPTSGGTDTQYF
CDR3 DNA: TGTGCCAGCAGTCCATACCCCACCAGCGGGGGGACAGATACGCAGTATTTT

J gene: TRBJ2-1
D gene: TRBD2
clone size: .
V gene: TRBV2
CDR3 protein: CASSSSRLARNEQFF
CDR3 DNA: TGTGCCAGCAGTAGTTCGCGACTAGCGCGCAATGAGCAGTTCTTC